This TCR beta chain comes out of a study of cytomegalovirus exposure and HLA in healthy donors. Some clones are missing from TCRdb's copy, which holds only in-frame ones; the method was immunoSEQ multiplex PCR. The sample records tens of thousands of clones, approximately 90% being singletons. This TCR was sampled from a woman under 30 in good health and CMV-seropositive. The sequenced material came from PBMCs.

The CDR3 protein is CARSRDSLLAQYF. In DNA, the CDR3 is TGTGCCAGAAGCCGGGACTCCCTCCTGGCCCAGTACTTC. This rearrangement joins TRBV5-3 to TRBJ2-5, with D possibly matching TRBD2 (6 bases). TRBV5-3 is flagged as an ORF with uncertain function. This CDR3 comprises 13 residues. The ends were cut back, 4 bases at V and 9 bases at J, with 16 bases in the middle.